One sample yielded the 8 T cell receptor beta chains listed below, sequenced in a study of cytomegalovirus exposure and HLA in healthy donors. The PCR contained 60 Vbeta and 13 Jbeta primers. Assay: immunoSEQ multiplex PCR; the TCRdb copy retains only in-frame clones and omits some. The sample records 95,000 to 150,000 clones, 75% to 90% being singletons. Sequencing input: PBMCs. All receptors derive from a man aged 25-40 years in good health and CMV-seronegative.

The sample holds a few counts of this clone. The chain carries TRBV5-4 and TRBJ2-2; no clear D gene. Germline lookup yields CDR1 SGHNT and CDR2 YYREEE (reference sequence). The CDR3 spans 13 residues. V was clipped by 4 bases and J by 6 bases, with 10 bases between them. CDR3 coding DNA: TGTGCCAGCAGCGCGCAGGTTTCCGGGGAGCTGTTTTTT. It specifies CASSAQVSGELFF.

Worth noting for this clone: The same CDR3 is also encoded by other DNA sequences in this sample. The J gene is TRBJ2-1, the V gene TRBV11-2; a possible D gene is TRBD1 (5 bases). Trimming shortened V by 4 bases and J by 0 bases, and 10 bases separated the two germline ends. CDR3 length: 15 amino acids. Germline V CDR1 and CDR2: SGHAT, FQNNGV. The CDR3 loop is CASSSDRSSYNEQFF. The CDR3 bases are TGTGCCAGCAGCTCAGACAGAAGCTCCTACAATGAGCAGTTCTTC.

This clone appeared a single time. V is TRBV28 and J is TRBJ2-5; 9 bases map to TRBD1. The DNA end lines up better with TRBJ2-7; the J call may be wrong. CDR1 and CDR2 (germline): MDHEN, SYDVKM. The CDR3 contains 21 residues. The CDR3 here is CASSLWGPLPQTGGDSYEQYF. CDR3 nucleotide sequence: TGTGCCAGCAGTTTATGGGGCCCCCTCCCACAAACAGGGGGCGATTCCTACGAGCAGTACTTC.

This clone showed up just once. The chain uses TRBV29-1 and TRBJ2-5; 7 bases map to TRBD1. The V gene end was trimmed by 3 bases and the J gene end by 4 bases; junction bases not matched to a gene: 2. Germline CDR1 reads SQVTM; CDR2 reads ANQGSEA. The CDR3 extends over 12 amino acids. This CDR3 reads CSVDGTVETQYF. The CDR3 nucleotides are TGCAGCGTTGACGGGACAGTAGAGACCCAGTACTTC.

CDR3 residues: CASSPKRTGVGETQYF. The CDR3 DNA follows: TGTGCCAGCAGTCCTAAACGGACAGGGGTGGGGGAGACCCAGTACTTC. V is TRBV2 and J is TRBJ2-5; 9 nucleotides match TRBD1. After removal of 5 bases from V and 5 bases from J, the junction contained 12 bases not matched to a gene. The CDR3 is 16 amino acids. Germline-derived CDR1 and CDR2 are SNHLY and FYNNEI.

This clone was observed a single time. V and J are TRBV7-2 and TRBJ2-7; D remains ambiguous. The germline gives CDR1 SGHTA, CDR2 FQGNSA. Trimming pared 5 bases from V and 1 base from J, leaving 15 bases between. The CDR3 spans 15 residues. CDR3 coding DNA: TGTGCCAGCAGCCCAGTCCACAGAGCATCCTACGAGCAGTACTTC. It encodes CASSPVHRASYEQYF.

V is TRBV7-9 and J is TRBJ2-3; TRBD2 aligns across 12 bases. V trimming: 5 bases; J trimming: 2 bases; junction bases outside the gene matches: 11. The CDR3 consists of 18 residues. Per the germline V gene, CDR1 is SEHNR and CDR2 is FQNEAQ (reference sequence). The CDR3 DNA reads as TGTGCCAGCAGCCCCGGGACTAGCGGGCAGGTTCCCACAGATACGCAGTATTTT. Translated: CASSPGTSGQVPTDTQYF. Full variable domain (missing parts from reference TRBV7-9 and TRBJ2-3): DTGVSQNPRHKITKRGQNVTFRCDPISEHNRLYWYRQTLGQGPEFLTYFQNEAQLEKSRLLSDRFSAERPKGSFSTLEIQRTEQGDSAMYLCASSPGTSGQVPTDTQYFGPGTRLTVL.

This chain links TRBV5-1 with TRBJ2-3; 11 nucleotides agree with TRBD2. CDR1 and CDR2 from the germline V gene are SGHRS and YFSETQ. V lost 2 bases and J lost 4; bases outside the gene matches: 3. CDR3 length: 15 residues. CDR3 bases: TGCGCCAGCAGCTTTGTAGCGGGGGGGCCAGATACGCAGTATTTT. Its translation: CASSFVAGGPDTQYF. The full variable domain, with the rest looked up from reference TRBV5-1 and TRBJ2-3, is KAGVTQTPRYLIKTRGQQVTLSCSPISGHRSVSWYQQTPGQGLQFLFEYFSETQRNKGNFPGRFSGRQFSNSRSEMNVSTLELGDSALYLCASSFVAGGPDTQYFGPGTRLTVL.